These T cell receptor beta chains were read from a single sample in a study of control samples from healthy donors and cancer patients. Sequencing was performed with immunoSEQ multiplex PCR; in TCRdb, only in-frame clones are kept and a portion is missing. The sample shows 140,000 to 150,000 clones, more than 90% of them seen only once. The sequenced sample consisted of blood. The receptors originated from a man aged 25 to 40 in good health. The CDR3 runs from the conserved cysteine through the conserved F or W. D genes are given only for firm matches.

d_gene: .
j_gene: TRBJ1-2
v_gene: TRBV28
CDR3aa: CASSLWRGDYGYTF

d_gene: TRBD2
j_gene: TRBJ2-1
v_gene: TRBV5-5
CDR3aa: CASSIGLERRSNEQFF

d_gene: .
j_gene: TRBJ1-4
v_gene: TRBV5-1
CDR3aa: CASSLLGDQNEKLFF

d_gene: .
j_gene: TRBJ1-1
v_gene: TRBV28
CDR3aa: CASSLPGMNTEAFF

d_gene: TRBD1
j_gene: TRBJ1-1
v_gene: TRBV27
CDR3aa: CASSGDRGGTEAFF

d_gene: .
j_gene: TRBJ2-1
v_gene: TRBV19
CDR3aa: CASSIGSYNEQFF

d_gene: .
j_gene: TRBJ1-1
v_gene: TRBV28
CDR3aa: CATTPWGGKTEAFF

d_gene: .
j_gene: TRBJ2-7
v_gene: TRBV28
CDR3aa: CASRLIRGRSSYEQYF

d_gene: TRBD1
j_gene: TRBJ1-6
v_gene: TRBV12-3/TRBV12-4
CDR3aa: CASLDRGLTLHF

d_gene: .
j_gene: TRBJ1-1
v_gene: TRBV14
CDR3aa: CASSRWTGMNTEAFF

d_gene: .
j_gene: TRBJ2-7
v_gene: TRBV6-2/TRBV6-3
CDR3aa: CASSYSDSEQYF

d_gene: TRBD1
j_gene: TRBJ2-1
v_gene: TRBV3-1/TRBV3-2
CDR3aa: CASSPLVGDRGLGEQFF

d_gene: .
j_gene: TRBJ1-5
v_gene: TRBV7-8
CDR3aa: CASSAGGAGIKPQHF

d_gene: TRBD2
j_gene: TRBJ2-3
v_gene: TRBV6-5
CDR3aa: CASSPGLVADTQYF

d_gene: .
j_gene: TRBJ2-2
v_gene: TRBV12-3/TRBV12-4
CDR3aa: CASRDSTGELFF

d_gene: .
j_gene: TRBJ1-6
v_gene: TRBV6-5
CDR3aa: CASSPGWGDSPLHF

d_gene: .
j_gene: TRBJ2-7
v_gene: TRBV5-5
CDR3aa: CASSPLGSYEQYF

d_gene: .
j_gene: TRBJ2-1
v_gene: TRBV19
CDR3aa: CASNQRQAGVDEQFF

d_gene: .
j_gene: TRBJ1-2
v_gene: TRBV5-6
CDR3aa: CASRPEGPNYGYTF

d_gene: .
j_gene: TRBJ1-1
v_gene: TRBV7-9
CDR3aa: CASSLGTAHLNTEAFF

d_gene: TRBD2
j_gene: TRBJ2-1
v_gene: TRBV30
CDR3aa: CASQRTSGGDEQFF

d_gene: .
j_gene: TRBJ2-1
v_gene: TRBV19
CDR3aa: CASTQGNEQFF

d_gene: .
j_gene: TRBJ1-1
v_gene: TRBV5-5
CDR3aa: CASSLDPRGNTEAFF

d_gene: .
j_gene: TRBJ1-5
v_gene: TRBV29-1
CDR3aa: CSVRTGGEQPQHF

d_gene: .
j_gene: TRBJ1-1
v_gene: TRBV5-4
CDR3aa: CASSDEGRTTEAFF

d_gene: .
j_gene: TRBJ2-1
v_gene: TRBV9
CDR3aa: CASSVELPQDEQFF

d_gene: .
j_gene: TRBJ2-1
v_gene: TRBV5-4
CDR3aa: CASSHRLGSYNEQFF

d_gene: TRBD1
j_gene: TRBJ2-2
v_gene: TRBV19
CDR3aa: CASRQGYTGELFF

d_gene: TRBD1
j_gene: TRBJ1-1
v_gene: TRBV7-3
CDR3aa: CASSAGQGNTEAFF

d_gene: TRBD2
j_gene: TRBJ2-7
v_gene: TRBV24-1
CDR3aa: CATSGRGTYEQYF

d_gene: .
j_gene: TRBJ1-1
v_gene: TRBV12-3/TRBV12-4
CDR3aa: CASSFTGGTEAFF

d_gene: .
j_gene: TRBJ2-3
v_gene: TRBV7-9
CDR3aa: CASSPGPDTQYF

d_gene: TRBD1
j_gene: TRBJ1-2
v_gene: TRBV2
CDR3aa: CANRDRVKWYGYTF

d_gene: TRBD1
j_gene: TRBJ1-1
v_gene: TRBV30
CDR3aa: CAWGTGKAEAFF

d_gene: TRBD2
j_gene: TRBJ2-2
v_gene: TRBV19
CDR3aa: CASSIWTSGGTGELFF

d_gene: .
j_gene: TRBJ2-5
v_gene: TRBV19
CDR3aa: CASSIGSGGETQYF

d_gene: .
j_gene: TRBJ2-3
v_gene: TRBV19
CDR3aa: CASSHLGSSKGGTQYF

d_gene: .
j_gene: TRBJ2-1
v_gene: TRBV7-9
CDR3aa: CASSSGTYSYNEQFF

d_gene: .
j_gene: TRBJ2-7
v_gene: TRBV18
CDR3aa: CASSQERYEQYF

d_gene: .
j_gene: TRBJ2-7
v_gene: TRBV7-8
CDR3aa: CASSLAHGGHEQYF

d_gene: TRBD1
j_gene: TRBJ1-2
v_gene: TRBV2
CDR3aa: CASSERTGGSVYGYTF

d_gene: .
j_gene: TRBJ2-7
v_gene: TRBV19
CDR3aa: CASSITGRYYEQYF

d_gene: .
j_gene: TRBJ1-3
v_gene: TRBV7-8
CDR3aa: CASSHGPGRSSGNTIYF

d_gene: .
j_gene: TRBJ1-1
v_gene: TRBV30
CDR3aa: CAWTLGSMNTEAFF

d_gene: .
j_gene: TRBJ1-5
v_gene: TRBV2
CDR3aa: CASKPGPTSNQPQHF

d_gene: .
j_gene: TRBJ2-7
v_gene: TRBV29-1
CDR3aa: CSVQPGHSYEQYF

d_gene: .
j_gene: TRBJ1-2
v_gene: TRBV6-5
CDR3aa: CASSYSTDSFNYGYTF